Listed below are T cell receptor beta chains from one sample, sequenced in a study of CD8 T cells in Susac syndrome. TCRdb passed the immunoSEQ multiplex PCR reads through MiXCR, listing each CDR3 protein once. The sample has some 100,000 distinct CDR3 sequences, roughly 95% seen once. Sequencing input: CD4+ T cells from PBMCs. The receptors were sampled from a human donor in good health. The CDR3 runs from the conserved cysteine through the conserved F or W. The D gene is left open where the match is weak. Expanded clones are given a class, and other clones once, few, many or no size at all.

CDR3 length	clone size	J gene	D gene	V gene	CDR3 DNA	CDR3 protein
16	-	TRBJ2-1	TRBD2	TRBV28	TGTGCCAGCAGCCCCCGGGACTACCAGTCCTACAATGAGCAGTTCTTC	CASSPRDYQSYNEQFF
15	-	TRBJ2-2	-	TRBV5-4	TGTGCCAGCAGCTTGGGCAGGGCTAACACCGGGGGGCTGTTTTTT	CASSLGRANTGGLFF
14	once	TRBJ2-7	-	TRBV18	TGTGCCAGCTCACCAATCGGACACACCTACGAGCAGTACTTC	CASSPIGHTYEQYF
16	once	TRBJ2-7	TRBD2	TRBV6-2/TRBV6-3	TGTGCCAGCAGTTACCGGACTAGCGGGAGGGCCAGCGAGCAGTACTTC	CASSYRTSGRASEQYF
13	-	TRBJ2-1	-	TRBV14	TGTGCCAGCAGCCAACAGCCCTACAATGAGCAGTTCTTC	CASSQQPYNEQFF
13	-	TRBJ1-5	-	TRBV24-1	TGTGCCACCAGTCGTACGGGGAATCAGCCCCAGCATTTT	CATSRTGNQPQHF
14	-	TRBJ2-2	TRBD1	TRBV29-1	TGCAGCGTATCCAGGACAGGGGACACCGGGGAGCTGTTTTTT	CSVSRTGDTGELFF
15	-	TRBJ2-4	-	TRBV18	TGTGCCAGCTCACCACCGGGACTAGCCAAAAACATTCAGTACTTC	CASSPPGLAKNIQYF
13	-	TRBJ1-1	-	TRBV29-1	TGCAGCGTTGAAGCTGTAATGGGGGCTGAAGCTTTCTTT	CSVEAVMGAEAFF
14	-	TRBJ2-7	TRBD2	TRBV4-1	TGCGCCAGCAGACAGACGGCGGGAGTAACCGAGCAGTACTTC	CASRQTAGVTEQYF
13	-	TRBJ2-5	-	TRBV3-1	TGTGCCAGCAGCCAAGCAAAGGTCGAGACCCAGTACTTC	CASSQAKVETQYF
13	-	TRBJ2-5	-	TRBV29-1	TGCAGCGTTGAAGTAGGGCAGGGGGAGACCCAGTACTTC	CSVEVGQGETQYF
11	-	TRBJ2-3	-	TRBV2	TGTGCCAGCTCAGGGTTCAATACGCAGTATTTT	CASSGFNTQYF
22	-	TRBJ2-7	TRBD2	TRBV24-1	TGTGCCACCAGTGTGGTGGCCAGGGCGGGGGATAGCAGCGGGAGCTTCTCCTACGAGCAGTACTTC	CATSVVARAGDSSGSFSYEQYF
14	-	TRBJ1-5	TRBD1	TRBV12-3/TRBV12-4	TGTGCCAGCGAGGAAGGACAGGGTTTTCAGCCCCAGCATTTT	CASEEGQGFQPQHF
14	-	TRBJ2-7	-	TRBV7-9	TGTGCCAGCAGCTTAGCGGTGACGCCCTACGAGCAGTACTTC	CASSLAVTPYEQYF
13	-	TRBJ2-4	-	TRBV20-1	TGCAGTGCTAGTAGAGACTCCAAAAACATTCAGTACTTC	CSASRDSKNIQYF
16	-	TRBJ1-2	-	TRBV3-1	TGTGCCAGCAGCCAAGATCGTTTGGGAAGGTCCTATGGCTACACCTTC	CASSQDRLGRSYGYTF
14	-	TRBJ2-7	TRBD2	TRBV7-9	TGTGCCAGCAGCGTTCCGGGACTAGCTCCCGAGCAGTACTTC	CASSVPGLAPEQYF
13	-	TRBJ2-2	-	TRBV28	TGTGCCAGCAGTTTATTAGGCACCGGGGAGCTGTTTTTT	CASSLLGTGELFF
15	-	TRBJ2-2	-	TRBV20-1	TGCAGTGCCCGGACAGAACGCCGAAGCGCCGGGGAGCTGTTTTTT	CSARTERRSAGELFF
17	-	TRBJ2-2	TRBD2	TRBV4-2	TGTGCCAGCAGCCCCGGACTAGCGGGGGGTACCACCGGGGAGCTGTTTTTT	CASSPGLAGGTTGELFF
15	-	TRBJ2-5	TRBD1	TRBV5-7	TGTGCCAGCAGCTGGGCTCGGGACAGCCAAGAGACCCAGTACTTC	CASSWARDSQETQYF
15	-	TRBJ2-3	TRBD2	TRBV7-2	TGTGCCAGCAGCTTAGCGGGACTACCTTCAGATACGCAGTATTTT	CASSLAGLPSDTQYF
15	-	TRBJ2-2	TRBD1	TRBV18	TGTGCCAGCTCAACGGACAGGGCAAACACCGGGGAGCTGTTTTTT	CASSTDRANTGELFF
13	-	TRBJ1-5	-	TRBV7-2	TGTGCCAGCAGCCCCCAAAGGAATCAGCCCCAGCATTTT	CASSPQRNQPQHF
13	-	TRBJ2-2	-	TRBV11-2	TGTGCCAGCAGCCCAGCGGGCACCGGGGAGCTGTTTTTT	CASSPAGTGELFF
10	-	TRBJ2-5	-	TRBV29-1	TGCAGCGTTGGCCAAGAGACCCAGTACTTC	CSVGQETQYF
13	-	TRBJ2-3	-	TRBV29-1	TGCAGCGTGAAGACCGGGGGTACAGATACGCAGTATTTT	CSVKTGGTDTQYF
15	-	TRBJ2-1	TRBD1	TRBV6-5	TGTGCCAGCAGTTCGGACAGGGGCGCCTACAATGAGCAGTTCTTC	CASSSDRGAYNEQFF
13	-	TRBJ1-1	-	TRBV29-1	TGCAGCGTTGAGGCCAGATCGAACACTGAAGCTTTCTTT	CSVEARSNTEAFF
14	-	TRBJ1-1	TRBD1	TRBV20-1	TGCAGTGCTAGGACCGGGACAGGGTTCGCTGAAGCTTTCTTT	CSARTGTGFAEAFF
15	-	TRBJ1-6	TRBD1	TRBV30	TGTGCCTGGACCCCGGGAGGGGGCAATAATTCACCCCTCCACTTT	CAWTPGGGNNSPLHF
15	-	TRBJ2-5	TRBD1	TRBV25-1	TGTGCCAGCAGTGTTTCCGGGACAGGGGGAGAGACCCAGTACTTC	CASSVSGTGGETQYF
15	few	TRBJ2-7	TRBD1	TRBV5-1	TGCGCCAGCAGCGAAGGGGGCTCCCTTTCCTACGAGCAGTACTTC	CASSEGGSLSYEQYF
14	-	TRBJ1-1	TRBD1	TRBV2	TGTGCCAGCAGTTTGGACAGGTCGAACACTGAAGCTTTCTTT	CASSLDRSNTEAFF
18	-	TRBJ2-2	TRBD1	TRBV23-1	TGCGCCAGCAGTCAATCGTCTGTCCGCAGGGGGCTAGCTGGGGAGCTGTTTTTT	CASSQSSVRRGLAGELFF
15	-	TRBJ1-2	TRBD1	TRBV19	TGTGCCAGTAGTATAGGGGACAGTCCCTCTTATGGCTACACCTTC	CASSIGDSPSYGYTF
13	-	TRBJ1-1	-	TRBV13	TGTGCCAGTTCAAGGGATGATGACTCTGAAGCTTTCTTT	CASSRDDDSEAFF
13	-	TRBJ2-2	-	TRBV18	TGTGCCAGCTCCCCTCCCGGGAGCGGGGAGCTGTTTTTT	CASSPPGSGELFF
16	-	TRBJ2-5	TRBD1	TRBV5-1	TGCGCCAGCAGCTTGGATGAAAGGACAGGGGAAGAGACCCAGTACTTC	CASSLDERTGEETQYF
16	-	TRBJ2-3	TRBD1	TRBV12-3/TRBV12-4	TGTGCCAGCAGTCTCGGACAGGGGGCTTTAACAGATACGCAGTATTTT	CASSLGQGALTDTQYF
15	-	TRBJ1-2	-	TRBV23-1	TGCGCCAGCAGTCAACCGGGACAATCCGGCTATGGCTACACCTTC	CASSQPGQSGYGYTF
15	-	TRBJ1-1	-	TRBV11-2	TGTGCCAGCAGCTTAGACCGATTCCAGGGAACTGAAGCTTTCTTT	CASSLDRFQGTEAFF
12	-	TRBJ1-1	TRBD1	TRBV29-1	TGCAGCGTTGGGGGACAGGTAGCTGAAGCTTTCTTT	CSVGGQVAEAFF
14	once	TRBJ2-5	TRBD1	TRBV11-2	TGTGCCAGCAGCTTCGGGACAGTCCAAGAGACCCAGTACTTC	CASSFGTVQETQYF
14	-	TRBJ2-3	TRBD2	TRBV9	TGTGCCAGCAGCGTTCAAGCGGGGGCCGATACGCAGTATTTT	CASSVQAGADTQYF
15	-	TRBJ1-2	-	TRBV2	TGTGCCAGCAGCCCGGGACTCGCCTCTGGGCCGGGCTACACCTTC	CASSPGLASGPGYTF
16	-	TRBJ2-1	-	TRBV20-1	TGCAGTGCCCATAATCGTGGGGGGATCTCCTACAATGAGCAGTTCTTC	CSAHNRGGISYNEQFF
15	-	TRBJ2-7	TRBD1	TRBV5-4	TGTGCCAGCAGCTTGGCGGGGACAGGGCCCTACGAGCAGTACTTC	CASSLAGTGPYEQYF
20	-	TRBJ2-5	TRBD2	TRBV23-1	TGCGCCAGCAGTCAATCGGACTCCAACCCTGCTAGCGGGGGGCACGAGACCCAGTACTTC	CASSQSDSNPASGGHETQYF
20	-	TRBJ2-6	-	TRBV4-2	TGTGCCAGCAGCCAATTATACGCCGGGACGGGGAGCTCTGGGGCCAACGTCCTGACTTTC	CASSQLYAGTGSSGANVLTF
14	once	TRBJ2-3	-	TRBV12-3/TRBV12-4	TGTGCCAGCAGTTTAGGCCAGTTTATCATACCGCAGTATTTT	CASSLGQFIIPQYF